The clone carrying this T cell receptor (delta chain) was detected only a few times. TCRdb pairs this DNA with a much larger clone's protein that differs at residue 12, likely a read error; the protein shown was translated from the DNA. The data were taken from a study of γδ T cells in repeated Plasmodium falciparum infection. Study summary: The natural-infection arm compared Malian children under seasonal malaria with matched Australian children. Malian gammadelta TCRs were studied during no-transmission periods and across acute malaria episodes.

Germline V gene data show CDR1 as TSWWSYY and CDR2 as QGS. Trimming shortened V by 2 bases and J by 0 bases, and 25 bases separated the two germline ends. The CDR3 covers 20 residues. Vgamma9/Vdelta2+ and Vdelta2-negative gammadelta T cells were flow-sorted from PBMC for bulk sequencing. TCRdb called clones anew from the multiplex PCR reads with CATT. The sample shows tens of thousands of delta-chain clones, roughly 0.9% of them seen only once. The gene calls are TRDV1 and TRDJ1; D might be TRDD2 (6 bases). TCRdb is silent on the J gene; assignment here came from matching the DNA to germline. This clonotype was obtained from a pool of human donors (malaria-infected and uninfected, not separated). Material for sequencing was gamma-delta T cells from blood. CDR3 sequence (DNA): TGTGCTCTTGGGGAATCCTACGCCCCCTTCGGACCGCTGTACACCGATAAACTCATCTTT. Translation gives CALGESYAPFGPLYTDKLIF.